This T cell receptor (beta chain) comes out of a study of CD8+CD57+ T cells in acquired aplastic anemia. TCR beta VDJ and CDR3 were profiled, and genomic DNA was the template. TCRdb re-called the reads with MiXCR, one entry per CDR3 protein. The sample contains approximately 200,000 distinct CDR3 sequences, 61% of which appear only once. Germline assignment: CDR1 KGHDR and CDR2 SFDVKD. The CDR3 is 13 residues long. The germline V and J ends were trimmed by 5 bases and 6 bases, with 10 bases remaining between them. The specimen sequenced was sorted CD4+, CD8+, or CD8+CD57+ T cells (not recorded which) from PBMCs. The TCR comes from a human donor in good health. The chain employs TRBV24-1 and TRBJ2-1, with a weak D call TRBD2 (5 bases). CDR3 sequence: CATSGVGGNEQFF. CDR3 bases: TGTGCCACCAGTGGCGTCGGAGGCAATGAGCAGTTCTTC.